This TCR beta chain came from a study of T cells in lung cancer brain metastases (dated by TCRdb to 2016 to 2019). Study-level background: About 85% of the roughly 20 patients had a history of tobacco use, with a median of approximately 40 pack-years. Eighteen of the 20 patients received no interval therapy between primary and metastasis resection. The primary and brain metastasis specimens were acquired a median of around 300 days apart. The study compared TCR beta CDR3 repertoires of fully resected primary non-small cell lung cancers with those of paired brain metastases. The cohort comprised around 20 patients contributing about 40 specimens, one primary lung lesion and one brain metastasis each. A median age at first diagnosis of about 52 years was recorded for the patients, of whom about nine were male and about a dozen were female. Primary and metastatic specimens both had an average DNA integrity number of roughly 4, with no significant difference between the two sites.

Patients had resection for either synchronous oligometastatic disease or delayed recurrence of a solitary brain metastasis. Patients with a history of multiple malignancies were excluded so that cancers other than NSCLC would not be included. Tumor areas were macrodissected from 4 to 6 deparaffinized 10 um unstained sections guided by marked H&E slides. Every specimen was formalin-fixed and paraffin-embedded (FFPE). The AllPrep DNA/RNA FFPE Kit was used for extraction of genomic DNA. Overall study results and their limits: DNA fragmentation in the FFPE samples may have kept the complete infiltrating T cell repertoire from being retrieved. The ten most abundant clones made up a significantly larger repertoire fraction in brain metastases than primaries, suggesting clonal expansion. It was not possible to control for the effects of preoperative corticosteroids on T cell infiltration in brain metastases. Compared with their paired primaries, brain metastases had significantly fewer unique productive clones (median about 1,600 versus 5,000). Most clones were specific to a single lesion, and overlap between paired lesions was limited (mean Morisita index roughly 0.25).

Counted from cysteine to phenylalanine, this CDR3 has 13 amino acids. Kept here is only the CDR3 DNA, which spans 39 bases and is read in frame from base 1. In the germline V gene (reference sequence), CDR1 corresponds to SSHAT and CDR2 to FNYEAQ. Trimming costs V 3 bases and J 2 bases, and their ends lie 6 bases apart. Note on this clone: It has no known antigen specificity. Qualities for individual bases were not recorded, and no much larger clone is one base off.

Between roughly 2 and 4.92 ug genomic DNA was input per sample, with paired samples receiving equal DNA input. TCR beta libraries were built with the immunoSEQ hsTCRbeta Kit using multiplexed V and J gene primers in two PCR steps. Pooled libraries with positive and negative controls were sequenced on an Illumina MiSeq using a 100-cycle paired-end protocol. On the study's bioinformatics: The immunoSEQ vendor processed the raw data into normalized, annotated TCR beta repertoire reports. Richness was defined as unique clones by nucleotide sequence, and total richness was extrapolated with the iChao1 and Efron-Thisted estimators. Pielou's evenness, Simpson's index, top-ten clone proportional abundance, and Morisita overlap index were used to characterize and compare paired lesions. As stored in TCRdb, this immuneACCESS dataset retains in-frame rearrangements with V and J assigned. A fraction of the clones does not appear; measured against another copy, unresolved V genes explain less than half of the discrepancy, and the remainder lacks a known reason. That table is the source of V, J and clone size, and D and trimming were worked out from the DNA. For this sample there are approximately 5,500 clones; 75% to 90% appear just once. In total, the top ten clones hold under 7.5% of the sample.

Sequencing input: tumor tissue from a brain metastasis. This specimen's cell subset or site label, per the study, means: paired resected brain metastasis. The V gene is TRBV7-7 and the J gene is TRBJ2-3, with no reliable assignment of the D segment. This TCR came from a man aged 50 or older with non-small cell lung cancer that had spread to the brain. The nucleotide sequence is TGTGCCAGCAGCTTGACTTACACAGATACGCAGTATTTT. It codes for CASSLTYTDTQYF.